This T cell receptor (beta chain) was identified during a study of blood T cells in healthy people across ages. As regards this clonotype: The target antigen is unknown.

The V gene's germline CDR1 is MNHEY and CDR2 SVGEGT. The CDR3 runs 14 residues. Deletions cut 0 bases from V and 7 bases from J, with 7 bases between. Those donating, healthy Caucasian individuals from Russia, were aged about 6 to 90. With each sample, at least 5.5 micrograms of total RNA were extracted. Findings and caveats of the study: Older age coincided with a roughly linear decline in TCR beta diversity per million T cells. It was the long-lived donors that had more naive CD4+ cells and higher diversity than aged donors.

Together with a sample-barcoded 5' primer, a J-beta primer mix was included in a second PCR lasting about 7 to 11 cycles. TCRdb passed the 5' RACE reads through MiXCR, listing each CDR3 protein once. The sample consists of 650,000 to 800,000 distinct CDR3 sequences, under 55% of them appearing once. Material for sequencing was blood. The origin of this receptor is a man between 60 and 75 years old in good health. V is TRBV6-2 or TRBV6-3 and J is TRBJ1-6; D remains unclear. The CDR3 coding sequence is TGTGCCAGCAGTTACTCCCGGATGAATTCACCCCTCCACTTT. As protein: CASSYSRMNSPLHF.